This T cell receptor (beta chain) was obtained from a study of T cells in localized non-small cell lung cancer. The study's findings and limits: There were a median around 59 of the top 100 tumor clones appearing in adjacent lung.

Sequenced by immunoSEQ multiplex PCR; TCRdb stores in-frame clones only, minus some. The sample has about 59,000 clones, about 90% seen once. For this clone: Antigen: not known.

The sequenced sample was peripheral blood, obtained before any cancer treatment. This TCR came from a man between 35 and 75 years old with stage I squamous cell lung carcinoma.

In DNA form, the CDR3 reads TGCGCCAGCAGCTTTTACGCCCCCGGACAGGGGCGTGAAAAACTGTTTTTT. This encodes CASSFYAPGQGREKLFF. The rearrangement uses TRBV4-1 and TRBJ1-4; 9 bases are shared with TRBD1. CDR3 length equals 17 residues. CDR1 and CDR2 (germline): MGHRA, YSYEKL. V lost 5 bases to trimming and J lost 7 bases; unmatched junction nucleotides: 14.